The rows below give T cell receptor beta chains drawn from one sample of a study of response to subunit inactivated influenza vaccine. TCRdb processed the RT-PCR reads anew with MiXCR; each CDR3 protein has one entry. The data hold hundreds of thousands of distinct CDR3 sequences, with approximately 15% observed a single time. The sequencing here drew on PBMCs from blood, taken roughly 12 days after vaccination. These receptors were obtained from a man aged 50-60 years who received an inactivated influenza vaccine. CDR3s include the opening cysteine and the closing phenylalanine or tryptophan. D genes are given only for firm matches. A row's size may be missing; if present it is once, few, many or a size class.

size: -; J: TRBJ2-5; D: -; V: TRBV20-1; CDR3: CSARDRGNIQETQYF; DNA: TGCAGTGCTAGAGATCGCGGGAATATCCAAGAGACCCAGTACTTC
size: many; J: TRBJ1-2; D: -; V: TRBV25-1; CDR3: CASSVGQYYGYTF; DNA: TGTGCCAGCAGTGTTGGACAGTACTATGGCTACACCTTC
size: few; J: TRBJ1-6; D: -; V: TRBV4-1; CDR3: CASSQGLGYNSPLHF; DNA: TGCGCCAGCAGCCAAGGGCTAGGTTATAATTCACCCCTCCACTTT
size: -; J: TRBJ2-1; D: -; V: TRBV5-1; CDR3: CASSWGLAGKLSYNEQFF; DNA: TGCGCCAGCAGCTGGGGACTTGCGGGGAAACTCTCCTACAATGAGCAGTTCTTC
size: few; J: TRBJ1-4; D: -; V: TRBV6-1; CDR3: CASSPPEPEKLFF; DNA: TGTGCCAGCAGTCCACCGGAGCCTGAAAAACTGTTTTTT
size: few; J: TRBJ2-2; D: -; V: TRBV5-1; CDR3: CASSLAAGRRGTGELFF; DNA: TGCGCCAGCAGCTTGGCCGCGGGGCGGCGGGGCACCGGGGAGCTGTTTTTT
size: -; J: TRBJ2-1; D: TRBD2; V: TRBV27; CDR3: CASSFASGGFISYNEQFF; DNA: TGTGCCAGCAGTTTTGCTAGCGGGGGGTTTATCTCCTACAATGAGCAGTTCTTC
size: once; J: TRBJ2-3; D: TRBD2; V: TRBV20-1; CDR3: CSAHKRGAYTDTQYF; DNA: TGCAGTGCCCACAAGCGGGGGGCATACACAGATACGCAGTATTTT
size: few; J: TRBJ2-1; D: TRBD2; V: TRBV27; CDR3: CASRKTSGGYNEQFF; DNA: TGTGCCAGCAGAAAGACTAGCGGGGGTTACAATGAGCAGTTCTTC
size: -; J: TRBJ2-5; D: -; V: TRBV20-1; CDR3: CSAREGSQETQYF; DNA: TGCAGTGCTAGAGAGGGCTCCCAAGAGACCCAGTACTTC